This TCR beta chain was recovered during a study of cytomegalovirus exposure and HLA in healthy donors. Study-level results: Altogether, 150 or so TCR beta chains were recorded as cytomegalovirus-associated. The productive fraction for most TCR beta V segments was about 90% or about 30% in an earlier analysis.

PCR used 60 Vbeta primers and 13 Jbeta primers. Assay: immunoSEQ multiplex PCR; the TCRdb copy retains only in-frame clones and omits some. Its table lists about 42,000 clones. Comment on this clone: The antigen is undetermined.

The CDR3 is 16 amino acids. Germline loops: CDR1 MGHRA, CDR2 YSYEKL. J was trimmed by 1 base and V by 5 bases; bases with no gene match: 8. Donors sampled were nominally healthy, though unrecorded immune exposures were likely. Material: PBMCs. This TCR derives from a man aged 25 to 40 in good health and CMV-seronegative. The genes are TRBV4-1 and TRBJ2-1; 7 nucleotides agree with TRBD2. This chain's CDR3 is CASSSRTSASYNEQFF. CDR3 coding DNA: TGCGCCAGCAGCTCCCGAACTAGCGCGTCCTACAATGAGCAGTTCTTC.